These T cell receptor beta chains were read from a single sample in a study of blood T cell repertoires in COVID-19. Assay: immunoSEQ multiplex PCR; the TCRdb copy retains only in-frame clones and omits some. The sample has around 260,000 clones, around 84% seen once. Sequenced: PBMCs or T cells enriched from blood (not recorded which). The origin of the receptors is a man aged 25-45 years with acute COVID-19. CDR3s leave out the opening cysteine and the closing phenylalanine or tryptophan.

V gene	J gene	CDR3 protein
TRBV25-1	TRBJ1-6	ASSSHGLGGSPLH
TRBV3-1/TRBV3-2	TRBJ1-6	ASSQDGQTNSPLH
TRBV30	TRBJ2-3	AWGAVRGRATDTQY
TRBV5-4	TRBJ2-3	ATRGNTDTQY
TRBV6-4	TRBJ2-3	ASSTSGATDTQY
TRBV29-1	TRBJ2-1	SVAYNNEQF
TRBV7-9	TRBJ1-1	ASSVGLLEAF
TRBV11-2	TRBJ2-2	ASSPRLQGSGELF
TRBV4-3	TRBJ2-2	ASSQDSGGGSGELF
TRBV5-6	TRBJ1-2	ASTPGQGYGYT
TRBV5-1	TRBJ2-1	ASSLDGTGVISYNEQF
TRBV19	TRBJ2-3	ASSIGPAGGPANTQY
TRBV7-9	TRBJ2-5	ASSLSSAETQY
TRBV7-9	TRBJ2-3	ASSPIPPGTDTQY
TRBV7-6	TRBJ2-3	ASSFKGGTDTQY
TRBV19	TRBJ1-2	ASGRSQNYGYT
TRBV5-6	TRBJ2-2	ASSLGGTGWAGELF
TRBV7-7	TRBJ2-5	ASSSRAGGLGQETQY
TRBV10-3	TRBJ1-2	ASGEGANYGYT
TRBV29-1	TRBJ1-2	SVETGGDGYT
TRBV4-1	TRBJ1-2	ASSMGQFNYGYT
TRBV7-2	TRBJ2-2	ASSTQGFIRGELF
TRBV5-4	TRBJ1-1	ASSMTGAEAF
TRBV9	TRBJ2-2	ASSVGTRGTGELF
TRBV14	TRBJ2-3	ASSQDILGLAGPTDTQY
TRBV6-4	TRBJ2-2	ASSRGQGIRTGELF
TRBV19	TRBJ2-1	ASSPRGKNEQF
TRBV28	TRBJ1-1	ASSQRRNTEAF
TRBV30	TRBJ1-5	AWSVVGSNSNQPQH
TRBV27	TRBJ2-1	ASSRYRGLFLDEQF
TRBV19	TRBJ1-5	ASSIRHTGASNQPQH
TRBV18	TRBJ1-1	ASSPPDRGRGNTEAF
TRBV6-1	TRBJ1-3	ASSEDRQGLGNTIY
TRBV25-1	TRBJ1-1	ASRKSGVNTEAF
TRBV5-1	TRBJ1-5	ASSSDSSNQPQH
TRBV3-1/TRBV3-2	TRBJ1-2	ASADIRGYGYT
TRBV3-1/TRBV3-2	TRBJ2-5	ASSRVGTGDETQY
TRBV3-1/TRBV3-2	TRBJ1-3	ASSQEGRGNTIY
TRBV9	TRBJ1-3	ASSAPGSGNTIY
TRBV5-1	TRBJ1-1	ASSEARGMNTEAF
TRBV24-1	TRBJ1-2	ATSESGNFGYGYT
TRBV11-2	TRBJ1-3	ASSLGQVFSGNTIY
TRBV10-3	TRBJ2-5	ATREPMGETQY
TRBV2	TRBJ2-1	ASNLGTSGNEQF
TRBV6-5	TRBJ2-1	ASSYDGRRNEQF
TRBV11-2	TRBJ1-4	ASSLQGFEKLF
TRBV25-1	TRBJ2-6	ASSLQGGGGANVLT